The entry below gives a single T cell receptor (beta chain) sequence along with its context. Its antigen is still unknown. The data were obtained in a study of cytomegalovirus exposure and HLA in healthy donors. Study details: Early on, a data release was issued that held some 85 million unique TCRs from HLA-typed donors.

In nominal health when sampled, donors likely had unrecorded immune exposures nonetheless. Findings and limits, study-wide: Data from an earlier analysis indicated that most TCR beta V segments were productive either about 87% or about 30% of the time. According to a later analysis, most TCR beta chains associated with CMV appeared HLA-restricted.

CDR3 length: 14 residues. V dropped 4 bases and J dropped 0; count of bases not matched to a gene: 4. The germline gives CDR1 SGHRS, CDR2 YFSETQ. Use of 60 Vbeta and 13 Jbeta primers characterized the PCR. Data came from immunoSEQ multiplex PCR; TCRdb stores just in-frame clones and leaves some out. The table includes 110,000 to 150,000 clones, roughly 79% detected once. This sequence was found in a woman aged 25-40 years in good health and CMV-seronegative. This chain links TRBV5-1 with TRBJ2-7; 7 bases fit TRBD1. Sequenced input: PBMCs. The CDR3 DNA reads TGCGCCAGCAGCCCTGGGACAGTCTCCTACGAGCAGTACTTC. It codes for CASSPGTVSYEQYF.